This T cell receptor beta chain stems from a study of T cells after yellow fever vaccination (dated by TCRdb to the late 2010s). In the study overall: Libraries from fractions with low cell numbers were prepared with the SMART-Seq v4 Ultra Low Input RNA kit. Two healthy male donors, one aged 18 to 30 and one aged 30 to 40 years, were included in the cohort. Blood was drawn at multiple timepoints before and after primary and secondary immunization, with bulk PBMC replicates and cell subsets isolated. To follow T-cell clones before and after both primary and booster YFV17D yellow fever vaccination, bulk TCR alpha and beta repertoires underwent longitudinal sequencing.

On this clonotype itself: Its antigen is unknown. No base-level quality is on record; no much larger clone is a single base apart.

Between the V and J ends, shortened by 4 bases and 5 bases respectively, the junction contains 14 bases. According to the germline V gene, CDR1 reads LGHNA and CDR2 reads YSLEER. Measured from the cysteine to the phenylalanine, the CDR3 is 15 residues long. Only the CDR3 region is kept as DNA, spanning 45 bases read in frame from base 1. The sample's treatment or condition, from its label and the paper: live attenuated yellow fever vaccine strain. PBMCs were isolated from peripheral blood using a standard Ficoll-Paque protocol. Dynabeads CD4 and CD8 positive selection kits were used to isolate the CD4 and CD8 T-cell fractions. TriZol was used to extract RNA from bulk PBMCs, CD4 and CD8 fractions, and dextramer-positive and dextramer-negative fractions. TCR cDNA was made using 5'RACE template switching, a step that added a universal primer site and unique molecular identifiers. cDNA synthesis was primed from both the TCR alpha and TCR beta constant segments. Library amplification used two PCR steps, and the second PCR step added sample barcodes and sequencing adapters. Sequencing of the libraries was done on either Illumina HiSeq 2500 (2x100 bp) or NovaSeq (2x150 bp). The authors' analysis ran thus. MIGEC handled demultiplexing of reads and collapsing into UMI consensus sequences, while MiXCR performed V(D)J alignment. Vaccine-responding clonotypes were defined with edgeR using replicate PBMC samples, requiring FDR below 0.01 and a log2 fold change above 5 up to day 15. CD4 or CD8 identity was assigned to each bulk clonotype according to whether the clonotype was present at higher abundance in the sequenced CD4 repertoire or the sequenced CD8 repertoire. TCRdb ran its own pipeline on the public reads, namely fastp trimming at Q25 and MiXCR clone calling, and kept in-frame beta chains. Each entry is one CDR3 protein sequence, shown with its most common DNA and genes. TCRdb's processing, not the authors' own work, is the source of the V and J calls. For this sample there are approximately 180,000 distinct CDR3 sequences; about 6% appear just once. Clones ranked in the top ten supply 2.5% to 3.5% of the sample.

On the study overall, not on this receptor specifically: Only two donors were included in the study, so the extent to which the findings can be generalized is limited. A small share of clonotypes occurred in both CD4 and CD8 compartments, likely arising from convergent recombination. Computational filtering was needed because FACS-sorted repertoires could contain abundant contaminating clonotypes from the bulk population. Most clones expanded after primary vaccination were re-detected after the booster (around 96% of CD4 and about 88% of CD8), suggesting broad memory maintenance. The secondary T-cell response was weaker than the primary response but faster, peaking on day 5 instead of day 15.

The rearrangement joined TRBV4-3 to TRBJ2-2; a tentative D match to TRBD2 spans 5 bases. Sequencing was performed on CD4+ T cells sorted from PBMCs, taken on the day of the first yellow fever vaccination. This sequence originates from a man between 18 and 29 years old who received the YFV17D yellow fever vaccine. The DNA is as follows: TGCGCCAGCAGCCTTTTCGGGGATAAGACCGGGGAGCTGTTTTTT. It is translated as CASSLFGDKTGELFF.